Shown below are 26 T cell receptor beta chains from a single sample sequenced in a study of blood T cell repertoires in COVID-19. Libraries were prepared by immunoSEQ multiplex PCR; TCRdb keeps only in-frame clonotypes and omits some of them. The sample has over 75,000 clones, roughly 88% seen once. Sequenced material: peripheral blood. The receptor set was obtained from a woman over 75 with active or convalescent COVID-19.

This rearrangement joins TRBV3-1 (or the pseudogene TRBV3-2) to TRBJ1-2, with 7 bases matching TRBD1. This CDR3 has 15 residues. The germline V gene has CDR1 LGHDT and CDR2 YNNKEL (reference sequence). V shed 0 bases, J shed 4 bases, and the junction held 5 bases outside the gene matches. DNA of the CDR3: TGTGCCAGCAGCCAAGATCTAGGGGGCTTCTATGGCTACACCTTC. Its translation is CASSQDLGGFYGYTF.

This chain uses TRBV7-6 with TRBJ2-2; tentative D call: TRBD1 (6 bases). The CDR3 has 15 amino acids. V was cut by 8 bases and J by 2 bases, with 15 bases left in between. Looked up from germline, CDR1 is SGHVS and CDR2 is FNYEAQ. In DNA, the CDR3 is TGTGCCAGCGCCGGGACATCCTCTAACACCGGGGAGCTGTTTTTT. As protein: CASAGTSSNTGELFF.

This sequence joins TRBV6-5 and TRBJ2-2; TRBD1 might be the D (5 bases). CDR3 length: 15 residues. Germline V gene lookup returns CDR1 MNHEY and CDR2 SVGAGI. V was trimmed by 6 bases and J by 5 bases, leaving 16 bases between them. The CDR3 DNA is TGTGCCAGCAGCCCCCTATTAAGGGGAACCGGGGAGCTGTTTTTT. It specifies CASSPLLRGTGELFF.

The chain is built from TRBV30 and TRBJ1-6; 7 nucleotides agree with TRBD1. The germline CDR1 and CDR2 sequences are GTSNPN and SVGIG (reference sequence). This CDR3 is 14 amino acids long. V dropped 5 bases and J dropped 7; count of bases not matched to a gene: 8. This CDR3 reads CAWLTGTVNSPLHF. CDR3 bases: TGTGCCTGGTTAACCGGGACAGTCAATTCACCCCTCCACTTT.

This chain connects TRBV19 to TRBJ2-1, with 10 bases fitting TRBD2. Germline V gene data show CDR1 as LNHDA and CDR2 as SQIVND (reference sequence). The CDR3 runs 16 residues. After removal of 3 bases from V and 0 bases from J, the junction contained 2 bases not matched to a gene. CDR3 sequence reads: CASSMSGRASYNEQFF. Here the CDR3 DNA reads TGTGCCAGTAGTATGAGCGGGAGGGCCTCCTACAATGAGCAGTTCTTC.

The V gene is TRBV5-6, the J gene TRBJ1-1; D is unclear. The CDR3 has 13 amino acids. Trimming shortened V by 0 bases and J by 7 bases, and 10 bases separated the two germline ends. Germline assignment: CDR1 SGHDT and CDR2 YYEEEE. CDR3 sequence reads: CASSLEGGGEAFF. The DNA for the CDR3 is TGTGCCAGCAGCTTGGAGGGAGGCGGTGAAGCTTTCTTT.

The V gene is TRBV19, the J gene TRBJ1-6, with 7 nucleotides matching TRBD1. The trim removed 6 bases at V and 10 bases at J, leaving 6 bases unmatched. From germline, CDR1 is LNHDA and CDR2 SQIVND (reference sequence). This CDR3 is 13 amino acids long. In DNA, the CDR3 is TGTGCCAGTAGAAGGGGGCAAAGATCACCCCTCCACTTT. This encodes CASRRGQRSPLHF.

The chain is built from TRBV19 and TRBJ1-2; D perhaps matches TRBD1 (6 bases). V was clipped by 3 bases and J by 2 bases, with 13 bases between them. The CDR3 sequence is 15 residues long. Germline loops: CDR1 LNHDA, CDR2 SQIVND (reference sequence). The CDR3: CASSMRAGENYGYTF. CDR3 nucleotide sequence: TGTGCCAGTAGTATGAGGGCAGGGGAGAACTATGGCTACACCTTC.

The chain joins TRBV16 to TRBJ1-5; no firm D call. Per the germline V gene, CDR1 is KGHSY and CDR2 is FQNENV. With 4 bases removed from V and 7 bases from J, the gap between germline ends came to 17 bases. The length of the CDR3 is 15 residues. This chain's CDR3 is CASSPHVRGEQPQHF. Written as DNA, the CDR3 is TGTGCCAGCAGCCCCCACGTACGGGGAGAACAGCCCCAGCATTTT.

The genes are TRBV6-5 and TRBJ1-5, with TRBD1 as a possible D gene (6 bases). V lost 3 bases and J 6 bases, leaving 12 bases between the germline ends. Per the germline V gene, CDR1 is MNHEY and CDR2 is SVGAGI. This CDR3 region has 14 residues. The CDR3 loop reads CASSYNQGIQPQHF. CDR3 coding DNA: TGTGCCAGCAGTTATAACCAGGGGATTCAGCCCCAGCATTTT.

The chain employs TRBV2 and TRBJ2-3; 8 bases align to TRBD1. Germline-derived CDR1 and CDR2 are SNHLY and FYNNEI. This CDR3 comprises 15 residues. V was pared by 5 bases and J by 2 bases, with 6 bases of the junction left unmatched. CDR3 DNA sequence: TGTGCCAGCAGTCCACAGGGGGTAGACACAGATACGCAGTATTTT. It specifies CASSPQGVDTDTQYF.

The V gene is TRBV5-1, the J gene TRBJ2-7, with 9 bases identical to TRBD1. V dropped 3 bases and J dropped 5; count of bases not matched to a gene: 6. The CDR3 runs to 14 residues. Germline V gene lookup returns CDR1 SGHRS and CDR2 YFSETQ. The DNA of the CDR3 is TGCGCCAGCAGCTCCGGGACAGGGATCCACGAGCAGTACTTC. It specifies CASSSGTGIHEQYF.

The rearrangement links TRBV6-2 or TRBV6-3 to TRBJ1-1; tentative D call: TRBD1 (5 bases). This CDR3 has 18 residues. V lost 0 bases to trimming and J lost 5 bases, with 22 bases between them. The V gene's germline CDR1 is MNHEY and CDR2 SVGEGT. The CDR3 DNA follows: TGTGCCAGCAGTTACTCGTTGGGGAGGGGAGAACGTCGGACTGAAGCTTTCTTT. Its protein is CASSYSLGRGERRTEAFF.

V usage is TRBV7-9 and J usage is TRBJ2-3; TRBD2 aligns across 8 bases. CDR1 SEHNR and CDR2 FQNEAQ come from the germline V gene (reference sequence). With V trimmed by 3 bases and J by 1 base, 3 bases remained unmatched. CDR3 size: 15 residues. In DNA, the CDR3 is TGTGCCAGCAGCTTGATGACTAGCGGCACAGATACGCAGTATTTT. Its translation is CASSLMTSGTDTQYF.

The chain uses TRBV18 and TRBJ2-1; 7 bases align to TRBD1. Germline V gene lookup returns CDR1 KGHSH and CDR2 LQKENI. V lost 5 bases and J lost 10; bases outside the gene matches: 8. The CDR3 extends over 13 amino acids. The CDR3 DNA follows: TGTGCCAGCTCAACTGAGGGGGCAAGGGAGCAGTTCTTC. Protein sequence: CASSTEGAREQFF.

The CDR3 region is CASSPSGTEEETQYF. In nucleotides, the CDR3 is TGTGCCAGCAGCCCGTCTGGGACAGAAGAAGAGACCCAGTACTTC. This chain joins TRBV28 and TRBJ2-5; 7 bases map to TRBD1. The germline V gene encodes CDR1 MDHEN and CDR2 SYDVKM. This CDR3 region has 15 residues. V gave up 6 bases and J gave up 3 bases; unmatched junction bases: 10.

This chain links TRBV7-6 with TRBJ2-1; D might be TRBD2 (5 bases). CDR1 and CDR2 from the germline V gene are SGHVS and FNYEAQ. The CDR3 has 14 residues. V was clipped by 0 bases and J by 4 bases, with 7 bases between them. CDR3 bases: TGTGCCAGCAGCTTAGCTAGCGAGTACAATGAGCAGTTCTTC. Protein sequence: CASSLASEYNEQFF.

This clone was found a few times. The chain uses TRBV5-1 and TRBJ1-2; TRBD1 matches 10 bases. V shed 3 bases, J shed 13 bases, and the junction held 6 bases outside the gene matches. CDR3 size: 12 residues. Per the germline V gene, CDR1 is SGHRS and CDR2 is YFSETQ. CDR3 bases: TGCGCCAGCAGCTCGGGACAGGGGTACTTCACCTTC. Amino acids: CASSSGQGYFTF.

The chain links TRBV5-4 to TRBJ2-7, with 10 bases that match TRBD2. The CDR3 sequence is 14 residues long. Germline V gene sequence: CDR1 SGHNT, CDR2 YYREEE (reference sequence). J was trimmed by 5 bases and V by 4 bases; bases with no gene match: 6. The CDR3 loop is CASSPTGTSDEQYF. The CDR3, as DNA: TGTGCCAGCAGCCCGACCGGGACTAGCGACGAGCAGTACTTC.

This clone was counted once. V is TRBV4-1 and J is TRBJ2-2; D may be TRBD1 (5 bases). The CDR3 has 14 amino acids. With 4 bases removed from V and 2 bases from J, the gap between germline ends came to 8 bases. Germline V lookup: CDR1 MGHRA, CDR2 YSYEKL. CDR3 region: CASSPQGNTGELFF. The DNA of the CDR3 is TGCGCCAGCAGCCCCCAGGGTAACACCGGGGAGCTGTTTTTT.

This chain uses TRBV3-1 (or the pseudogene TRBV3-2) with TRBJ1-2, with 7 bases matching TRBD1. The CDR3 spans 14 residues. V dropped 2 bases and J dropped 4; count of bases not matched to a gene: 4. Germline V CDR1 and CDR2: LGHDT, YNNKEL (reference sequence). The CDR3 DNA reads TGTGCCAGCAGCCAACGACAGGGTAGCTATGGCTACACCTTC. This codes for CASSQRQGSYGYTF.

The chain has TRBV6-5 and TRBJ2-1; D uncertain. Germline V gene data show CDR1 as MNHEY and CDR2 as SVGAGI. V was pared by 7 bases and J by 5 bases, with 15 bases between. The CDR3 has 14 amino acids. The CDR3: CASNDWLEHNEQFF. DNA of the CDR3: TGTGCCAGCAACGACTGGCTAGAACACAATGAGCAGTTCTTC.

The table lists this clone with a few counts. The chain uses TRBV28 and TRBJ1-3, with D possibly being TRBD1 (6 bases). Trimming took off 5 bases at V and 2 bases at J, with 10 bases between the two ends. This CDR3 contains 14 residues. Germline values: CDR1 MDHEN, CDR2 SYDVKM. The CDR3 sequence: CASSRAGAGNTIYF. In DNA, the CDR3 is TGTGCCAGCAGTCGGGCAGGGGCTGGAAACACCATATATTTT.

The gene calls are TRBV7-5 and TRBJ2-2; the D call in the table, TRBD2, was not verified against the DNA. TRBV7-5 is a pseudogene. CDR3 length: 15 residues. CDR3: CARSSTGSNTGELFF. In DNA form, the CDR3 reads TGTGCCAGAAGCTCGACGGGGTCGAACACCGGGGAGCTGTTTTTT.

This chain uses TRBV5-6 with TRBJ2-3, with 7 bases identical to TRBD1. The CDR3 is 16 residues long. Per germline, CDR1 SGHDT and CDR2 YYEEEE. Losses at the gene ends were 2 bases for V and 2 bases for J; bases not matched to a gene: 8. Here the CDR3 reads CASSLGTGAITDTQYF. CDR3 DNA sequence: TGTGCCAGCAGCTTAGGTACAGGGGCCATCACAGATACGCAGTATTTT.

CDR3 protein: CASRLGLAGAYNEQFF. The CDR3 DNA is TGCGCCAGCAGGCTGGGACTAGCGGGGGCCTACAATGAGCAGTTCTTC. The chain links TRBV5-1 to TRBJ2-1; TRBD2 aligns across 14 bases. CDR3 size: 16 residues. Germline values: CDR1 SGHRS, CDR2 YFSETQ. Trimming at V came to 5 bases and at J to 2 bases, leaving 3 bases not matched to a gene. The full variable domain, with the rest looked up from reference TRBV5-1 and TRBJ2-1, is KAGVTQTPRYLIKTRGQQVTLSCSPISGHRSVSWYQQTPGQGLQFLFEYFSETQRNKGNFPGRFSGRQFSNSRSEMNVSTLELGDSALYLCASRLGLAGAYNEQFFGPGTRLTVL.